The 11 T cell receptor beta chains below were found in one sample sequenced in a study of OX40 agonist ivuxolimab in advanced cancers. Libraries were prepared by immunoSEQ multiplex PCR; TCRdb keeps only in-frame clonotypes and omits some of them. The sample lists around 60,000 clones; about 81% were seen once. The specimen comprised CD4+ or CD8+ T cells sorted from blood, sampled in a trial of the OX40 agonist ivuxolimab. Source of these receptors: an adult with an advanced solid tumor such as melanoma, head and neck, liver or kidney cancer.

This clone was detected once. The V and J genes are TRBV19 and TRBJ1-2; D is unresolved. CDR1 LNHDA and CDR2 SQIVND come from the germline V gene (reference sequence). The CDR3 is 13 amino acids. With 3 bases removed from V and 4 bases from J, the gap between germline ends came to 9 bases. DNA for the CDR3: TGTGCCAGTAGTATTTTCACGCTCTATGGCTACACCTTC. Translating gives CASSIFTLYGYTF.

This chain connects TRBV10-2 to TRBJ2-5; D ambiguous. Germline CDR1 WSHSY, CDR2 SAAADI. This CDR3 comprises 14 residues. Trimming left V 2 bases short and J 3 bases short, with 10 bases between. CDR3 nucleotides: TGCGCCAGCAGTGAGAGATCTAGAAAAGAGACCCAGTACTTC. This sequence encodes CASSERSRKETQYF.

V is TRBV7-9 and J is TRBJ2-5; a possible D gene is TRBD2 (6 bases). Trimming removed 0 bases from V and 2 bases from J, with 10 bases in between. CDR1 is SEHNR, CDR2 FQNEAQ, per germline (reference sequence). The CDR3 sequence is 15 residues long. CDR3 in DNA: TGTGCCAGCAGCTTAGCCGGGGGAGAGCAAGAGACCCAGTACTTC. Translating it yields CASSLAGGEQETQYF.

The V call is TRBV28, the J call TRBJ2-7; 12 nucleotides agree with TRBD2. The ends lost 7 bases at V and 3 bases at J; junction bases unmatched: 10. Germline CDR1 and CDR2: MDHEN and SYDVKM. The CDR3 is made up of 16 amino acids. CDR3 DNA sequence: TGTGCCAGCACCCGAGGGTCTAGCGGGAGGGTCTACGAGCAGTACTTC. Amino acid sequence: CASTRGSSGRVYEQYF.

About this clone: The identical CDR3 is also encoded by other nucleotide sequences in the sample. The chain uses TRBV28 and TRBJ1-1; D is possibly TRBD1 (6 bases). CDR3 size: 15 residues. The V end was cut by 5 bases, the J end by 4 bases, with 17 bases between. In germline, CDR1 is MDHEN, CDR2 SYDVKM. As DNA, the CDR3 is TGTGCCAGCAGTCTCGCGGGGGCCAGAGGCACTGAAGCTTTCTTT. It codes for CASSLAGARGTEAFF. Filled out from reference TRBV28 and TRBJ1-1, the complete variable domain reads DVKVTQSSRYLVKRTGEKVFLECVQDMDHENMFWYRQDPGLGLRLIYFSYDVKMKEKGDIPEGYSVSREKKERFSLILESASTNQTSMYLCASSLAGARGTEAFFGQGTRLTVV.

This rearrangement joins TRBV5-1 to TRBJ1-6, with D possibly TRBD1 on 5 matching bases. Germline V gene lookup returns CDR1 SGHRS and CDR2 YFSETQ. Trimming took off 1 base at V and 7 bases at J, with 15 bases between the two ends. The CDR3 runs to 16 residues. Here the CDR3 DNA reads TGCGCCAGCAGCTTGAATATAGCAGCAGGGAATTCACCCCTCCACTTT. Amino acid sequence: CASSLNIAAGNSPLHF.

CDR3 sequence (DNA): TGTGCCAGCAGCCAAAACGGCGGAGGGGATGAGACCCAGTACTTC. Its protein product is CASSQNGGGDETQYF. This chain links TRBV4-2 with TRBJ2-5; D possibly corresponds to TRBD2 (6 bases). The V and J ends lost 2 bases and 5 bases respectively, with 15 bases between them. Germline CDR1 is LGHNA and CDR2 is YNFKEQ. The CDR3 length is 15 residues.

This clone has more than one count but fewer than ten. V usage is TRBV4-1 and J usage is TRBJ2-2, with 10 bases that match TRBD2. The CDR3 is made up of 17 amino acids. V lost 3 bases and J lost 3; bases outside the gene matches: 7. Germline-derived CDR1 and CDR2 are MGHRA and YSYEKL. The CDR3 sequence is CASSHLSGGADTGELFF. CDR3 nucleotide sequence: TGCGCCAGCAGCCATTTGAGCGGGGGGGCGGACACCGGGGAGCTGTTTTTT.

The DNA for the CDR3 is TGCGCCAGCAGCCACTTGGATACGCAGTATTTT. It specifies CASSHLDTQYF. The chain joins TRBV5-1 to TRBJ2-3; no clear D. The germline V gene has CDR1 SGHRS and CDR2 YFSETQ. Trimming pared 4 bases from V and 6 bases from J, leaving 6 bases between. This CDR3 has 11 residues.

This chain connects TRBV6-1 to TRBJ1-4; D gene ambiguous. This CDR3 region has 13 residues. The V end lost 8 bases, the J end lost 0 bases, and 7 bases lay between the germline ends. CDR1 and CDR2 (germline): MNHNS, SASEGT. This CDR3 reads CASGKATNEKLFF. DNA of the CDR3: TGTGCCAGCGGAAAGGCAACTAATGAAAAACTGTTTTTT.

This clone showed up just once. The chain joins TRBV5-5 to TRBJ1-5; D is possibly TRBD1 (6 bases). The CDR3 has 13 amino acids. Per the germline V gene, CDR1 is SGHKS and CDR2 is YYEKEE (reference sequence). Trimming took off 0 bases at V and 6 bases at J, with 7 bases between the two ends. This CDR3 reads CASSLDRVQPQHF. The CDR3 DNA reads as TGTGCCAGCAGCTTGGACAGGGTTCAGCCCCAGCATTTT.